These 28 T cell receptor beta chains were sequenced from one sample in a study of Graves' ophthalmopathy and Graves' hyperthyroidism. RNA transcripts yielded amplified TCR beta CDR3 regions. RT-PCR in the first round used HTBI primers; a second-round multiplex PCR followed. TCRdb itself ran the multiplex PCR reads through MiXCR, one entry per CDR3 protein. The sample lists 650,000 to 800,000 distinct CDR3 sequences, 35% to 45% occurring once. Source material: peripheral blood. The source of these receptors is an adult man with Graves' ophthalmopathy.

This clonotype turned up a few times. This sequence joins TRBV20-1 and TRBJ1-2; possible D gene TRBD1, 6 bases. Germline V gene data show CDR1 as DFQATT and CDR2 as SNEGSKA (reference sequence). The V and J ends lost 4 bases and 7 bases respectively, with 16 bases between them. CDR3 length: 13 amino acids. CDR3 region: CSAKNRESAGYTF. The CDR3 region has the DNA TGCAGTGCTAAAAACAGGGAATCCGCTGGCTACACCTTC.

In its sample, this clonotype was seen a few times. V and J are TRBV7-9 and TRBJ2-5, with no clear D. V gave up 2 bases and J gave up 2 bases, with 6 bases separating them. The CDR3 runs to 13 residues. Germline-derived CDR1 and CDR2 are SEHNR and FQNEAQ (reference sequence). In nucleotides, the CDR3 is TGTGCCAGCAGCTTATCCACGCAAGAGACCCAGTACTTC. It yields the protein CASSLSTQETQYF.

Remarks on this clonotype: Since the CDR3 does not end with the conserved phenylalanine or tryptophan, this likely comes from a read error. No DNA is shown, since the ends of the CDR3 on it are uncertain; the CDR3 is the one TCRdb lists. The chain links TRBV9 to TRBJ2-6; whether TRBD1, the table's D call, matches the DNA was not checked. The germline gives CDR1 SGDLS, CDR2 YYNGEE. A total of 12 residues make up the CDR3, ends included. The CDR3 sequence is CASSVEQGQGPT.

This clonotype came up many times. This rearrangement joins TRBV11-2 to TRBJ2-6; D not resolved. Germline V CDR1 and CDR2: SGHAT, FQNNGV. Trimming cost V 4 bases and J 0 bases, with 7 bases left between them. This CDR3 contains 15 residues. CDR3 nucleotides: TGTGCCAGCAGCTCCGCGGACTCTGGGGCCAACGTCCTGACTTTC. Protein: CASSSADSGANVLTF.

The CDR3 nucleotides read TGTGCCAGTAGTATGCGGGGGTATGGCAATCAGCCCCAGCATTTT. Translation: CASSMRGYGNQPQHF. The chain uses TRBV19 and TRBJ1-5, with D possibly being TRBD1 (5 bases). The CDR3 contains 15 residues. CDR1 and CDR2 from the germline V gene are LNHDA and SQIVND (reference sequence). The V end lost 3 bases, the J end lost 2 bases, and 11 bases lay between the germline ends.

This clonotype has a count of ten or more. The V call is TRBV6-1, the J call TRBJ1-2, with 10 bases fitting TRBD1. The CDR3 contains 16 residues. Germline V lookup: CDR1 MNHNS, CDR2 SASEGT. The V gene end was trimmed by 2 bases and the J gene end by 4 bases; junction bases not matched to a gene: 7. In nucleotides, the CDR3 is TGTGCCAGCAGTGAATGGGGGACAGGGGCTCTCTATGGCTACACCTTC. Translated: CASSEWGTGALYGYTF.

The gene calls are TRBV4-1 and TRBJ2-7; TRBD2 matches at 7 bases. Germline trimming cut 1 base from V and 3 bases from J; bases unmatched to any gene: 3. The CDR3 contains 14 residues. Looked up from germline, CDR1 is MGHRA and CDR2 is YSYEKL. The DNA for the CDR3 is TGCGCCAGCAGCCAAGGGCGGGGGAACTACGAGCAGTACTTC. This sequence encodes CASSQGRGNYEQYF.

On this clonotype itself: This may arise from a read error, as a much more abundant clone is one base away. CDR3 protein: CASWGGQGAGQPRHF. CDR3 bases: TGTGCCAGCTGGGGGGGACAGGGGGCCGGACAGCCCCGGCATTTT. The chain combines TRBV12-3 or TRBV12-4 with TRBJ1-5; 12 bases line up with TRBD1. This CDR3 contains 15 residues.

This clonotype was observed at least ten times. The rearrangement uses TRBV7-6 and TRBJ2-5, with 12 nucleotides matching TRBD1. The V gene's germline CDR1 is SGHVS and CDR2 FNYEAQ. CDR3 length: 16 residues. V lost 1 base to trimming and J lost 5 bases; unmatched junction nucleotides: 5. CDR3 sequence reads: CASSLGGGTGGETQYF. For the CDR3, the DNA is TGTGCCAGCAGCTTAGGTGGCGGGACAGGGGGCGAGACCCAGTACTTC.

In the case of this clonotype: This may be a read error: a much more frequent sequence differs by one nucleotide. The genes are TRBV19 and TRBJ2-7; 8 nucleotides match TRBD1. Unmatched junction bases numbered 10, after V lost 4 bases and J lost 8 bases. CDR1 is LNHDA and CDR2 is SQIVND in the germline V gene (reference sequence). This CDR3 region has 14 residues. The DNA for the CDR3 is TGTGCCAGTAGTACCAGGACAGGGCTGAGCAAGCAGTACTTC. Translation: CASSTRTGLSKQYF. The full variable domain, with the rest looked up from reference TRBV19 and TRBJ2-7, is DGGITQSPKYLFRKEGQNVTLSCEQNLNHDAMYWYRQDPGQGLRLIYYSQIVNDFQKGDIAEGYSVSREKKESFPLTVTSAQKNPTAFYLCASSTRTGLSKQYFGPGTRLTVT.

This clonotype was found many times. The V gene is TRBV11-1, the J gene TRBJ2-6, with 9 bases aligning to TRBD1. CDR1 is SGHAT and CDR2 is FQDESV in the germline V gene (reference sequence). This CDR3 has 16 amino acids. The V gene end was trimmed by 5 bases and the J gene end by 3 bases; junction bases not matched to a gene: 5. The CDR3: CASSHGQGRGANVLTF. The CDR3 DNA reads TGTGCCAGCAGCCACGGACAGGGGCGTGGGGCCAACGTCCTGACTTTC.

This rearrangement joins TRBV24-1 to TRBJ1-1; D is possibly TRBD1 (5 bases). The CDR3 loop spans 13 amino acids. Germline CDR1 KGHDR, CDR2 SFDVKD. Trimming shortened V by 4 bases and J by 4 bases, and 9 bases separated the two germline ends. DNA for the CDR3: TGTGCCACCAGTGACCGGGACGCCACTGAAGCTTTCTTT. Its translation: CATSDRDATEAFF.

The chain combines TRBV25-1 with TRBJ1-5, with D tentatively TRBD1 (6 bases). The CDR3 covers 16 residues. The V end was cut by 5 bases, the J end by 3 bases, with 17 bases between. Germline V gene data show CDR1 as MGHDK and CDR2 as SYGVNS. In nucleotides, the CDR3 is TGTGCCAGCAGTTTAAGGGCCGGGGGCATCAATCAGCCCCAGCATTTT. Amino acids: CASSLRAGGINQPQHF. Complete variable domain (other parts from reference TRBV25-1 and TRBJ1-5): EADIYQTPRYLVIGTGKKITLECSQTMGHDKMYWYQQDPGMELHLIHYSYGVNSTEKGDLSSESTVSRIRTEHFPLTLESARPSHTSQYLCASSLRAGGINQPQHFGDGTRLSIL.

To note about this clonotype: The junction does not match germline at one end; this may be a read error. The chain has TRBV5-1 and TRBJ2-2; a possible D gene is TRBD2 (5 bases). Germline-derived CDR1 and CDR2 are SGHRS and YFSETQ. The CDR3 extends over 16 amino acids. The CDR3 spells CASSLAASLDTGEPFF. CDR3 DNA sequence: TGCGCCAGCAGCTTGGCGGCGAGCTTAGACACCGGGGAGCCGTTTTTT.

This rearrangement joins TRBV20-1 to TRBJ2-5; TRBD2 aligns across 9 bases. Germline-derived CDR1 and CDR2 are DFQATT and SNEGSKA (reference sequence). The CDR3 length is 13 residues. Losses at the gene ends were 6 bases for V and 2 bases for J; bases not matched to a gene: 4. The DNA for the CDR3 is TGCAGTGCCCGCGGGAGGGAACAAGAGACCCAGTACTTC. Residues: CSARGREQETQYF.

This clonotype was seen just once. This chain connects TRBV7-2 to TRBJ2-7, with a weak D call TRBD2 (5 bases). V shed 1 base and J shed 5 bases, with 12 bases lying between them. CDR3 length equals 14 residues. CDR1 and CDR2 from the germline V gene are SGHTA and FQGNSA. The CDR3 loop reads CASSLGSGVHEQYF. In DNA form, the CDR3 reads TGTGCCAGCAGCTTAGGGTCCGGGGTACACGAGCAGTACTTC.

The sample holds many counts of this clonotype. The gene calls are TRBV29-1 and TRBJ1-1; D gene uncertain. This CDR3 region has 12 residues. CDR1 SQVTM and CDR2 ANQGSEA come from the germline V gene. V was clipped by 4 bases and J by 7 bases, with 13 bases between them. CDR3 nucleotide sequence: TGCAGCGTTGGCGGGTTTCGGGATGAAGCTTTCTTT. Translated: CSVGGFRDEAFF.

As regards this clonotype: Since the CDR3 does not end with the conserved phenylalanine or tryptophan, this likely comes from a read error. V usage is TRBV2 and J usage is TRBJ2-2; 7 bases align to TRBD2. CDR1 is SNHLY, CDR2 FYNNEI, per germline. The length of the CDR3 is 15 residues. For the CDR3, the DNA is TGTGCCAGCAGTGACGCCGGGGGGAACACGGGGGAGCTGTTTTTG. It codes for CASSDAGGNTGELFL.

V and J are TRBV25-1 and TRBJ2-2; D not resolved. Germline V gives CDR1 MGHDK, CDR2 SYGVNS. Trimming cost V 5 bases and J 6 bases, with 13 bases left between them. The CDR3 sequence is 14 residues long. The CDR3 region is CASSLVLRAGELFF. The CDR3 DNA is TGTGCCAGCAGTTTAGTGCTACGGGCCGGGGAGCTGTTTTTT.

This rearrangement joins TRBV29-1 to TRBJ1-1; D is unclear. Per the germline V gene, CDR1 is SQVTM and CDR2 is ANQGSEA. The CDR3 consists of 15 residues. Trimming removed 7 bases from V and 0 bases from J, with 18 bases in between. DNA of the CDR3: TGCAGCGCCCTAATAGTTGAGACCATGAACACTGAAGCTTTCTTT. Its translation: CSALIVETMNTEAFF.

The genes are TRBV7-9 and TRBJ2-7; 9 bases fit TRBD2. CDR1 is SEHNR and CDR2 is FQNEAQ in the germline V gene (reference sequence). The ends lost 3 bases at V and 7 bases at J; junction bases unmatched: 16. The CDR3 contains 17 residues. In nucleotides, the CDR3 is TGTGCCAGCAGCTTGGTAGCGGGGGTATCGACCTACAATGAGCAGTACTTC. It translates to CASSLVAGVSTYNEQYF.

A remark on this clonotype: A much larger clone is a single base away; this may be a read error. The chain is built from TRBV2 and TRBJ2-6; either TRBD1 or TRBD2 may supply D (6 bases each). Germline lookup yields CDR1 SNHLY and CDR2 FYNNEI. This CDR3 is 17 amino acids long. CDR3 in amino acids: CASSQGTPMAGANVLAF. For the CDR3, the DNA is TGCGCCAGCAGCCAGGGGACTCCTATGGCTGGGGCCAACGTCCTGGCTTTC.

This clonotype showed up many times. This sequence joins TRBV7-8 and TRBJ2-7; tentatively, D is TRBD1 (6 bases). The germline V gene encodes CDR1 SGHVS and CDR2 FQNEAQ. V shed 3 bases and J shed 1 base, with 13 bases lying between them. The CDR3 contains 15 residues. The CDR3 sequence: CASSFNRRGSYEQYF. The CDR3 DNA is TGTGCCAGCAGCTTTAACCGCAGGGGATCCTACGAGCAGTACTTC. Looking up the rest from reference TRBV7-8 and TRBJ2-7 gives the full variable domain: GAGVSQSPRYKVAKRGQDVALRCDPISGHVSLFWYQQALGQGPEFLTYFQNEAQLDKSGLPSDRFFAERPEGSVSTLKIQRTQQEDSAVYLCASSFNRRGSYEQYFGPGTRLTVT.

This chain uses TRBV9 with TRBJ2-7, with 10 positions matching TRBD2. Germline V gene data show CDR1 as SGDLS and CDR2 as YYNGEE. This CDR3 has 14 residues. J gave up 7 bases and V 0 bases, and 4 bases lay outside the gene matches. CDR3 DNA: TGTGCCAGCAGCGTAGGGGCTAGCGGGGGTGAGCAGTACTTC. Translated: CASSVGASGGEQYF.

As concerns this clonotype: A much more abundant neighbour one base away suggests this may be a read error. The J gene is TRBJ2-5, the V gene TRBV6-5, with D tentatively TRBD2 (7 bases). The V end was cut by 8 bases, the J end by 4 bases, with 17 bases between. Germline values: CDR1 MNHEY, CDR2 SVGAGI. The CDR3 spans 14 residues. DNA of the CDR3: TGTGCCAGCCGTTCCTTGCGGGGGCGAGAGACCCAGTACTTC. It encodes CASRSLRGRETQYF.

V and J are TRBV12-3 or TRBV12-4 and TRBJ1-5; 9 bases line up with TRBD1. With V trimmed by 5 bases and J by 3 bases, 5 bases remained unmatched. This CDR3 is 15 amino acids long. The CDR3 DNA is TGTGCCAGCAGTCCCCGGACAGGGGCCAATCAGCCCCAGCATTTT. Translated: CASSPRTGANQPQHF.

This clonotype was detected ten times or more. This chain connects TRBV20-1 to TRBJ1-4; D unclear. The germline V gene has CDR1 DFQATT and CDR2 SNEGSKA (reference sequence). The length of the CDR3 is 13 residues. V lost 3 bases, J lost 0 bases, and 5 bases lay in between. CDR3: CSASTPTNEKLFF. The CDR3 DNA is TGCAGTGCTAGCACACCAACTAATGAAAAACTGTTTTTT.

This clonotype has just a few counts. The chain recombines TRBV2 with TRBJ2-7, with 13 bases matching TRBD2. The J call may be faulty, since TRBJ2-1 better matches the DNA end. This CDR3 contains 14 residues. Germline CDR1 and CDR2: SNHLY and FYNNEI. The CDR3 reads CASSGTSGNYEQFF. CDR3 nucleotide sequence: TGTGCCAGCAGCGGGACTAGCGGGAACTACGAGCAGTTCTTC.